A single sample is the source of the 18 T cell receptor beta chains below, sequenced in a study of graft-versus-host responses after intestinal transplantation. The method was immunoSEQ multiplex PCR; TCRdb's version includes in-frame clones alone and lacks a portion of them. The sample carries more than 55,000 clones, roughly 90% recorded once. The sample consisted of PBMCs, taken 26 days after transplant. The receptors shown here come from a human patient who received an intestinal transplant, so some T cells may come from the graft donor.

This rearrangement joins TRBV19 to TRBJ1-5; D is unclear. The CDR3 sequence is 15 residues long. CDR1 and CDR2 (germline): LNHDA, SQIVND (reference sequence). Trimming cost V 5 bases and J 3 bases, with 14 bases left between them. CDR3 amino acids: CASSYGGDHNQPQHF. The CDR3 DNA sequence: TGTGCCAGTAGTTACGGAGGAGATCACAATCAGCCCCAGCATTTT.

This chain uses TRBV5-1 with TRBJ1-2; possibly TRBD1 for D (6 bases). The ends were cut back, 4 bases at V and 6 bases at J, with 10 bases in the middle. This CDR3 contains 12 residues. From germline, CDR1 is SGHRS and CDR2 YFSETQ. CDR3 nucleotides: TGCGCCAGCAGCGATGGACAGCATGGCTACACCTTC. As protein: CASSDGQHGYTF.

In its sample, this clone was seen a few times. The V gene is TRBV5-4, the J gene TRBJ1-3; no firm D call. Per germline, CDR1 SGHNT and CDR2 YYREEE (reference sequence). The CDR3 runs 16 residues. Trimming stripped 4 bases from V and 0 bases from J, with 14 bases between. The CDR3 region is CASSTLAQNSGNTIYF. In DNA form, the CDR3 reads TGTGCCAGCAGCACTCTCGCACAGAACTCTGGAAACACCATATATTTT. Full variable domain (missing parts from reference TRBV5-4 and TRBJ1-3): ETGVTQSPTHLIKTRGQQVTLRCSSQSGHNTVSWYQQALGQGPQFIFQYYREEENGRGNFPPRFSGLQFPNYSSELNVNALELDDSALYLCASSTLAQNSGNTIYFGEGSWLTVV.

This clone was found a few times. This sequence joins TRBV15 and TRBJ2-5; 9 nucleotides match TRBD2. The trim removed 0 bases at V and 4 bases at J, leaving 6 bases unmatched. Germline CDR1 reads LNHNV; CDR2 reads YYDKDF (reference sequence). The CDR3 length is 16 residues. CDR3 bases: TGTGCCACCAGCAGAGATAGGGAACTAGCGGGAGAGACCCAGTACTTC. Protein product: CATSRDRELAGETQYF.

A few counts support this clone. The V gene is TRBV28, the J gene TRBJ2-3; no clear D. V was clipped by 5 bases and J by 4 bases, with 7 bases between them. This CDR3 has 12 amino acids. Germline loops: CDR1 MDHEN, CDR2 SYDVKM. CDR3 loop: CASSGLADTQYF. CDR3 bases: TGTGCCAGCAGTGGTCTAGCAGATACGCAGTATTTT.

The chain joins TRBV4-1 to TRBJ1-6; 7 nucleotides agree with TRBD1. This CDR3 has 18 residues. The germline V gene has CDR1 MGHRA and CDR2 YSYEKL. V dropped 2 bases and J dropped 5; count of bases not matched to a gene: 12. The CDR3 loop is CASSQSPGTASNNSPLHF. The CDR3 bases are TGCGCCAGCAGCCAAAGCCCCGGGACAGCATCCAATAATTCACCCCTCCACTTT.

The chain employs TRBV12-5 and TRBJ1-1; 7 nucleotides line up with TRBD1. This CDR3 comprises 15 residues. Per germline, CDR1 LGHNT and CDR2 FRNRAP. With V trimmed by 4 bases and J by 2 bases, 7 bases remained unmatched. The CDR3 protein is CASGSTDRINTEAFF. CDR3 in DNA: TGTGCTAGTGGTTCCACGGACAGGATCAACACTGAAGCTTTCTTT.

About this clone itself: One end of the junction varies from germline; a read error may be responsible. The rearrangement links TRBV27 to TRBJ1-2, with D uncertain. Per the germline V gene, CDR1 is MNHEY and CDR2 is SMNVEV (reference sequence). CDR3 length: 14 residues. CDR3 in amino acids: CASSPIGGNYGYTF. The DNA for the CDR3 is TGTGCCAGCAGTCCGATTGGAGGAAACTACGGCTACACCTTC.

V gene TRBV5-6 combines with J gene TRBJ2-7; TRBD1 might be the D (5 bases). V lost 0 bases to trimming and J lost 7 bases, with 14 bases between them. The CDR3 is 14 residues long. The germline V gene encodes CDR1 SGHDT and CDR2 YYEEEE. Here the CDR3 reads CASSLEGIRVEQYV. CDR3 in DNA: TGTGCCAGCAGCTTGGAGGGGATTAGGGTTGAGCAGTACGTC.

A single count supports this clone. The V call is TRBV6-5, the J call TRBJ2-7; D gene uncertain. CDR3 length equals 12 residues. V was cut by 4 bases and J by 2 bases, with 6 bases left in between. Looked up from germline, CDR1 is MNHEY and CDR2 is SVGAGI. CDR3 bases: TGTGCCAGCAGTTCGAGCACCTACGAGCAGTACTTC. Protein sequence: CASSSSTYEQYF.

CDR3: CASSDTGEIYNEQFF. DNA of the CDR3: TGTGCCAGCAGCGATACAGGGGAGATTTACAATGAGCAGTTCTTC. The genes are TRBV7-8 and TRBJ2-1; 7 bases agree with TRBD1. V lost 5 bases to trimming and J lost 4 bases; unmatched junction nucleotides: 8. In germline, CDR1 is SGHVS, CDR2 FQNEAQ. The CDR3 sequence is 15 residues long. The full variable domain, its missing parts supplied by reference TRBV7-8 and TRBJ2-1, is GAGVSQSPRYKVAKRGQDVALRCDPISGHVSLFWYQQALGQGPEFLTYFQNEAQLDKSGLPSDRFFAERPEGSVSTLKIQRTQQEDSAVYLCASSDTGEIYNEQFFGPGTRLTVL.

J is TRBJ2-1 and V is TRBV4-3; 7 bases line up with TRBD2. With V trimmed by 4 bases and J by 2 bases, 5 bases remained unmatched. CDR1 and CDR2 from the germline V gene are LGHNA and YSLEER. This CDR3 spans 15 amino acids. The CDR3 here is CASSLGRGAYNEQFF. As DNA, the CDR3 is TGCGCCAGCAGCCTTGGGAGGGGAGCCTACAATGAGCAGTTCTTC.

V gene TRBV5-1 combines with J gene TRBJ1-2, with a tentative D call TRBD1 (5 bases). The V end lost 8 bases, the J end lost 6 bases, and 8 bases lay between the germline ends. The CDR3 contains 10 residues. The germline CDR1 and CDR2 sequences are SGHRS and YFSETQ. CDR3 amino acids: CASKGNGYTF. CDR3 nucleotides: TGCGCCAGTAAGGGGAATGGCTACACCTTC. The variable domain in full, with the rest retrieved from reference TRBV5-1 and TRBJ1-2, is KAGVTQTPRYLIKTRGQQVTLSCSPISGHRSVSWYQQTPGQGLQFLFEYFSETQRNKGNFPGRFSGRQFSNSRSEMNVSTLELGDSALYLCASKGNGYTFGSGTRLTVV.

The chain employs TRBV15 and TRBJ2-7; D gene ambiguous. V lost 0 bases, J lost 0 bases, and 9 bases lay in between. The length of the CDR3 is 15 residues. Germline V gives CDR1 LNHNV, CDR2 YYDKDF (reference sequence). This chain's CDR3 is CATSRDLGSSYEQYF. CDR3 coding DNA: TGTGCCACCAGCAGAGATCTAGGAAGCTCCTACGAGCAGTACTTC.

The rearrangement joins TRBV7-6 to TRBJ2-7, with D perhaps TRBD1 (6 bases). The germline V gene encodes CDR1 SGHVS and CDR2 FNYEAQ. The length of the CDR3 is 13 residues. V was pared by 1 base and J by 7 bases, with 11 bases between. The CDR3 region is CASSLGTAAEQYF. CDR3 DNA sequence: TGTGCCAGCAGCTTAGGGACAGCCGCGGAGCAGTACTTC. The full variable domain, with the rest looked up from reference TRBV7-6 and TRBJ2-7, is GAGVSQSPRYKVTKRGQDVALRCDPISGHVSLYWYRQALGQGPEFLTYFNYEAQQDKSGLPNDRFSAERPEGSISTLTIQRTEQRDSAMYRCASSLGTAAEQYFGPGTRLTVT.

The CDR3: CASSLWSGDGYTF. The DNA of the CDR3 is TGTGCCAGCAGTTTATGGTCAGGGGATGGCTACACCTTC. The genes are TRBV27 and TRBJ1-2, with D perhaps matching TRBD1 (6 bases). V was clipped by 1 base and J by 6 bases, with 9 bases between them. The germline V gene encodes CDR1 MNHEY and CDR2 SMNVEV (reference sequence). CDR3 size: 13 residues.

V is TRBV5-1 and J is TRBJ1-6, with 10 bases fitting TRBD1. CDR1 is SGHRS, CDR2 YFSETQ, per germline. The CDR3 extends over 17 amino acids. With 0 bases clipped from V and 4 bases from J, the junction kept 4 bases outside the gene matches. The CDR3: CASSLGQGAFYNSPLHF. The CDR3 coding sequence is TGCGCCAGCAGCTTGGGACAGGGGGCCTTTTATAATTCACCCCTCCACTTT.

The rearrangement uses TRBV4-1 and TRBJ1-1, with 8 bases aligning to TRBD1. Losses at the gene ends were 8 bases for V and 6 bases for J; bases not matched to a gene: 2. The CDR3 spans 11 residues. CDR1 is MGHRA, CDR2 YSYEKL, per germline. The DNA for the CDR3 is TGCGCCAGCGCAGGGGGCCCTGAAGCTTTCTTT. It specifies CASAGGPEAFF.